This TCR beta chain was recovered during a study of shared clonotypes between healthy human individuals. Study details: Each donor's CD4 naive and CD4 memory cells filled three plates apiece, CD8 naive two, and CD8 memory one.

The sample holds one count of this clone. Its cognate antigen is unknown. It was roughly 200 ng DNA, approximately 28,000 T cell genomes, that sorted-subset replicate PCRs used. Assay used: immunoSEQ multiplex PCR; TCRdb lists only in-frame clones, some missing. The sample yields roughly 2,500,000 clones, over 85% seen once. Unmatched junction bases numbered 6, after V lost 7 bases and J lost 2 bases. CDR1 and CDR2 from the germline V gene are SGHRS and YFSETQ. CDR3 size: 13 residues. Findings and limits, study-wide: When naive CD4 clonotypes were compared across four donors, about 4.8% were shared. Memory subsets generally showed smaller estimated richness than naive subsets did.

The clonotype was recovered from a man younger than 30 in good health. Some clones in this sample may be carry-over from other donors' samples. The chain uses TRBV5-1 and TRBJ2-7; the match to TRBD1 covers 7 bases. The specimen sequenced was naive CD4+ T cells from PBMCs. The subset is: CD45RA+ positively selected. The CDR3 loop reads CASHRDSTYEQYF. CDR3 DNA sequence: TGCGCCAGCCACCGGGACAGCACCTACGAGCAGTACTTC.